These 15 T cell receptor beta chains were sequenced from one sample in a study of human T cells and chemical hapten exposure (dated by TCRdb to the early 2020s). Receptor amplification or capture employed RACE. TCRdb records NextSeq 500 as the sequencer. TCRdb reran the public reads through fastp at Q25 and MiXCR, keeping productive beta chains. Rows with a matching CDR3 protein are joined into one entry that keeps the most common DNA and genes. The sample table contains about 92,000 distinct CDR3 sequences; only one count was recorded for around 9.6% of them. The ten top clones hold 3% to 4.5% of the sample. The time point label here, explained by the study, means: pre-sensitization, week 0. What this sample's treatment or condition label stands for: therapeutic diphenylcyclopropenone sensitization with weekly scalp DPC. Sequenced material: whole blood, taken in connection with sensitization to the hapten diphenylcyclopropenone (DPC). These receptors were obtained from a woman aged 40 to 55 with alopecia areata. Some clones in this sample may be carry-over from other donors' samples.

There are many counts of this clonotype. CDR3 amino acids: CASSFFFTDTQYF. The CDR3 region has the DNA TGTGCCAGCAGCTTCTTCTTCACAGATACGCAGTATTTT. V is TRBV7-9 and J is TRBJ2-3, with D unresolved. Germline V gene sequence: CDR1 SEHNR, CDR2 FQNEAQ (reference sequence). This CDR3 has 13 amino acids. Trimming shortened V by 3 bases and J by 2 bases, and 6 bases separated the two germline ends.

The rearrangement uses TRBV12-3 or TRBV12-4 and TRBJ1-1; D unclear. V gave up 3 bases and J gave up 3 bases, with 11 bases separating them. The CDR3 loop spans 14 amino acids. The CDR3 DNA sequence: TGTGCCAGCAGTTTGGGAGGATATCACACTGAAGCTTTCTTT. Protein: CASSLGGYHTEAFF.

This clonotype was seen repeatedly, ten times or more. The J gene is TRBJ2-2, the V gene TRBV7-2, with D possibly matching TRBD2 (5 bases). CDR1 and CDR2 from the germline V gene are SGHTA and FQGNSA. The CDR3 runs to 16 residues. V lost 1 base, J lost 6 bases, and 15 bases lay in between. The CDR3 protein is CASSLGLRAGSGELFF. The CDR3 nucleotides are TGTGCCAGCAGCTTAGGCCTCCGGGCGGGCTCCGGGGAGCTGTTTTTT.

This clonotype was counted a few times. V gene TRBV10-3 combines with J gene TRBJ2-4; 9 positions agree with TRBD2. The CDR3 contains 18 residues. V was pared by 3 bases and J by 0 bases, with 9 bases of the junction left unmatched. Germline V lookup: CDR1 ENHRY, CDR2 SYGVKD. CDR3 sequence reads: CAISDSAGGSLAKNIQYF. CDR3 nucleotides: TGTGCCATCAGTGATTCTGCGGGGGGGTCCTTAGCCAAAAACATTCAGTACTTC.

This clonotype was seen more than once but under ten times. The chain uses TRBV11-2 and TRBJ2-7, with D possibly matching TRBD1 (6 bases). Trimming shortened V by 5 bases and J by 6 bases, and 14 bases separated the two germline ends. The length of the CDR3 is 13 residues. Looked up from germline, CDR1 is SGHAT and CDR2 is FQNNGV. The CDR3 region is CASSRNRDPEQYF. CDR3 sequence (DNA): TGTGCCAGCAGCCGTAACAGGGATCCCGAGCAGTACTTC.

This clonotype was observed at least ten times. The V and J genes are TRBV3-1 and TRBJ2-1, with D possibly being TRBD2 (6 bases). Deletions cut 4 bases from V and 7 bases from J, with 11 bases between. The CDR3 is 13 amino acids. CDR1 and CDR2 from the germline V gene are LGHDT and YNNKEL (reference sequence). CDR3: CASSPLGGNEQFF. The CDR3 bases are TGTGCCAGCAGCCCCCTCGGGGGTAATGAGCAGTTCTTC.

In the case of this clonotype: It may be a read error: a sequence one base away is much more abundant. The chain recombines TRBV13 with TRBJ2-7, with a weak D call TRBD2 (5 bases). The germline V gene has CDR1 PRHDT and CDR2 FYEKMQ (reference sequence). CDR3 length: 14 amino acids. The CDR3 sequence: CASSPGLLAHELYF. DNA of the CDR3: TGTGCCAGCAGCCCCGGACTTCTCGCGCACGAGCTGTACTTC.

This chain connects TRBV6-2 or TRBV6-3 to TRBJ2-2; 8 nucleotides agree with TRBD2. V shed 6 bases and J 2 bases; nucleotides not matched to a gene: 11. The germline V gene has CDR1 MNHEY and CDR2 SVGEGT. CDR3 length: 17 residues. The CDR3 loop is CASRRLAGILNTGELFF. The DNA of the CDR3 is TGTGCCAGCAGGAGATTAGCGGGGATACTAAACACCGGGGAGCTGTTTTTT.

This sequence joins TRBV10-3 and TRBJ2-3; TRBD2 matches 10 bases. There are 15 residues in the CDR3. V gave up 4 bases and J gave up 0 bases; unmatched junction bases: 1. Germline CDR1 is ENHRY and CDR2 is SYGVKD. The CDR3: CAISALAGSTDTQYF. CDR3 sequence (DNA): TGTGCCATCAGTGCACTAGCGGGGAGCACAGATACGCAGTATTTT.

The chain employs TRBV11-2 and TRBJ2-7; D gene unclear. There are 15 residues in the CDR3. Trimming took 1 base from V and 5 from J, leaving 15 bases between them. The germline V gene has CDR1 SGHAT and CDR2 FQNNGV. The CDR3 region has the DNA TGTGCCAGCAGCTTAGTGGGCTCTGTCTCAGACGAGCAGTACTTC. Protein sequence: CASSLVGSVSDEQYF.

The chain combines TRBV9 with TRBJ1-2, with TRBD1 as a possible D gene (6 bases). Between the trimmed V and J ends, which lost 8 bases and 5 bases, there was a span of 13 bases. CDR3 length: 12 residues. CDR1 is SGDLS, CDR2 YYNGEE, per germline. CDR3 residues: CASWGGTYGYTF. The CDR3 nucleotides read TGTGCCAGTTGGGGGGGCACGTATGGCTACACCTTC.

This clonotype came up many times. The gene calls are TRBV28 and TRBJ2-1; weak D call: TRBD2 (6 bases). CDR3 length equals 15 residues. V lost 7 bases to trimming and J lost 0 bases, with 13 bases between them. Germline CDR1 MDHEN, CDR2 SYDVKM. In DNA form, the CDR3 reads TGTGCCAGCACACTAACCGGGAGCTCCTACAATGAGCAGTTCTTC. This translates into CASTLTGSSYNEQFF.

This clonotype was seen ten or more times. This chain links TRBV6-5 with TRBJ2-5; D uncertain. The CDR3 is 13 amino acids. Germline V gives CDR1 MNHEY, CDR2 SVGAGI. V was pared by 0 bases and J by 5 bases, with 7 bases between. CDR3 nucleotides: TGTGCCAGCAGTTACTCTTGGATCGAGACCCAGTACTTC. It codes for CASSYSWIETQYF.

The table lists this clonotype with many counts. The rearrangement links TRBV6-4 to TRBJ2-3; the D gene is possibly TRBD2 (7 bases). Germline V gives CDR1 MRHNA, CDR2 SNTAGT. The CDR3 runs to 16 residues. Trimming removed 0 bases at V and 3 bases at J, with 13 bases between. CDR3 residues: CASSDSMGGPTDTQYF. The CDR3 DNA follows: TGTGCCAGCAGTGACTCGATGGGGGGGCCGACAGATACGCAGTATTTT.

This clonotype showed up just a few times. The genes are TRBV29-1 and TRBJ1-1; D call uncertain. Trimming removed 3 bases at V and 1 base at J, with 3 bases between. This CDR3 spans 11 amino acids. The germline V gene encodes CDR1 SQVTM and CDR2 ANQGSEA. The DNA for the CDR3 is TGCAGCGTTGACGGGAACACTGAAGCTTTCTTT. Amino acids: CSVDGNTEAFF.